A single sample is the source of the 23 T cell receptor beta chains below, sequenced in a study of blood T cell repertoires in COVID-19 (dated by TCRdb to the early 2020s). The library was obtained by the immunoSEQ multiplex PCR assay. TCRdb obtained this table from immuneACCESS and retained in-frame rearrangements with V and J assigned. These tables miss some clones; where compared with another copy, unresolved V genes account for less than half of the shortfall, and the remainder is unexplained. This sample has hundreds of thousands of clones in its table, and about 90% of those were observed once. Of the sample, about 1.6% falls within the top ten clones. Specimen: peripheral blood. The receptors originated from a woman in her thirties or forties who had recovered from COVID-19.

This chain joins TRBV5-4 and TRBJ2-7; TRBD1 might be the D (6 bases). The CDR3 is made up of 15 amino acids. V shed 1 base and J shed 2 bases, with 13 bases lying between them. Per germline, CDR1 SGHNT and CDR2 YYREEE (reference sequence). CDR3 protein: CASSLSTGPAYEQYF. The CDR3 DNA follows: TGTGCCAGCAGCTTGTCGACAGGCCCTGCCTACGAGCAGTACTTC.

The J gene is TRBJ2-7, the V gene TRBV19; 9 nucleotides agree with TRBD2. The trim removed 5 bases at V and 3 bases at J, leaving 5 bases unmatched. The CDR3 loop spans 14 amino acids. The germline V gene has CDR1 LNHDA and CDR2 SQIVND (reference sequence). The CDR3 DNA sequence: TGTGCCAGTAGTGTGGGACTAGCCTTCTACGAGCAGTACTTC. This codes for CASSVGLAFYEQYF.

The gene calls are TRBV2 and TRBJ2-7, with TRBD1 matching 9 bases. Germline V CDR1 and CDR2: SNHLY, FYNNEI. V lost 6 bases to trimming and J lost 13 bases; unmatched junction nucleotides: 25. CDR3 size: 17 residues. CDR3 in amino acids: CASSRDRAEGRAAKVYF. DNA for the CDR3: TGTGCCAGCAGCCGGGACAGGGCTGAGGGGCGAGCAGCTAAAGTATACTTC.

This sequence joins TRBV3-1 (or the pseudogene TRBV3-2) and TRBJ1-2; 8 nucleotides agree with TRBD1. Germline-derived CDR1 and CDR2 are LGHDT and YNNKEL (reference sequence). The V and J ends lost 4 bases and 4 bases, in that order; junction bases with no gene match: 14. This CDR3 is built from 17 residues. The CDR3 nucleotides are TGTGCCAGCAGCCCCCCGCCGGGACAGGCCCTTTTCTATGGCTACACCTTC. Residues: CASSPPPGQALFYGYTF.

The genes are TRBV6-5 and TRBJ1-2; 9 bases agree with TRBD1. Germline V lookup: CDR1 MNHEY, CDR2 SVGAGI. V lost 5 bases to trimming and J lost 4 bases; unmatched junction nucleotides: 5. The CDR3 runs 14 residues. CDR3 amino acids: CASSTNRGPYGYTF. The CDR3 DNA sequence: TGTGCCAGCAGTACGAACAGGGGGCCCTATGGCTACACCTTC.

The rearrangement links TRBV6-2 or TRBV6-3 to TRBJ1-2; tentative D call: TRBD1 (5 bases). This CDR3 is 14 amino acids long. Trimming took off 2 bases at V and 7 bases at J, with 14 bases between the two ends. CDR1 and CDR2 (germline): MNHEY, SVGEGT. The CDR3 here is CASSYIGGVIGYTF. CDR3 nucleotide sequence: TGTGCCAGCAGTTACATCGGGGGAGTAATTGGCTACACCTTC.

This clone was seen a few times. V gene TRBV19 combines with J gene TRBJ1-5; maybe TRBD1 (5 bases). The CDR3 is 14 residues long. Trimming pared 10 bases from V and 0 bases from J, leaving 13 bases between. Germline V gene lookup returns CDR1 LNHDA and CDR2 SQIVND (reference sequence). The CDR3 protein is CAIATAYSNQPQHF. DNA of the CDR3: TGTGCCATCGCGACAGCTTATAGCAATCAGCCCCAGCATTTT.

The chain carries TRBV9 and TRBJ2-2; 9 bases align to TRBD1. Germline V gene data show CDR1 as SGDLS and CDR2 as YYNGEE. The junction had 7 bases not matched to a gene; V was cut back by 3 bases and J by 1 base. The CDR3 runs to 17 residues. DNA for the CDR3: TGTGCCAGCAGCGATAACCCGGGACAGGGGAACACCGGGGAGCTGTTTTTT. It translates to CASSDNPGQGNTGELFF.

The sample holds a few counts of this clone. The rearrangement uses TRBV7-8 and TRBJ1-1, with unresolved D. Germline-derived CDR1 and CDR2 are SGHVS and FQNEAQ. The CDR3 contains 14 residues. Trimming shortened V by 4 bases and J by 4 bases, and 13 bases separated the two germline ends. CDR3: CASSSREGTTEAFF. CDR3 sequence (DNA): TGTGCCAGCAGCTCTCGAGAGGGTACCACTGAAGCTTTCTTT.

The rearrangement links TRBV6-2 or TRBV6-3 to TRBJ2-3; TRBD2 aligns across 7 bases. J was trimmed by 4 bases and V by 2 bases; bases with no gene match: 6. The CDR3 consists of 15 residues. Germline assignment: CDR1 MNHEY and CDR2 SVGEGT. The CDR3 DNA reads as TGTGCCAGCAGTTACGCCCCCGGGAGGTCAGATACGCAGTATTTT. It translates to CASSYAPGRSDTQYF.

The rearrangement uses TRBV6-5 and TRBJ1-1; 7 positions match TRBD1. With 6 bases clipped from V and 3 bases from J, the junction kept 10 bases outside the gene matches. The germline V gene encodes CDR1 MNHEY and CDR2 SVGAGI. This CDR3 contains 15 residues. In DNA form, the CDR3 reads TGTGCCAGCAGAGCCTCAGGGGGTGGGTACACTGAAGCTTTCTTT. Translation gives CASRASGGGYTEAFF.

The V call is TRBV6-2 or TRBV6-3, the J call TRBJ2-7, with TRBD2 as a possible D gene (5 bases). This CDR3 region has 14 residues. Trimming pared 5 bases from V and 1 base from J, leaving 12 bases between. Germline CDR1 MNHEY, CDR2 SVGEGT. CDR3 sequence reads: CASSTRLLSYEQYF. The DNA of the CDR3 is TGTGCCAGCAGTACGCGACTACTTTCCTACGAGCAGTACTTC.

The V call is TRBV4-3, the J call TRBJ1-4; tentatively, D is TRBD1 (6 bases). Germline V gene data show CDR1 as LGHNA and CDR2 as YSLEER. V dropped 3 bases and J dropped 8 bases, with 13 bases sitting between them. This CDR3 contains 14 residues. CDR3 loop: CASSQGGAWEKLFF. CDR3 bases: TGCGCCAGCAGCCAGGGGGGGGCCTGGGAAAAACTGTTTTTT.

This chain links TRBV11-3 with TRBJ2-5; TRBD2 matches at 7 bases. CDR1 SGHNT and CDR2 YENEEA come from the germline V gene. J gave up 7 bases and V 5 bases, and 7 bases lay outside the gene matches. The CDR3 has 13 amino acids. The chain's CDR3 is CASSRGSSGTQYF. The CDR3 DNA follows: TGTGCCAGCAGCCGGGGATCTAGCGGGACCCAGTACTTC.

The chain is built from TRBV5-4 and TRBJ2-6; 11 positions agree with TRBD2. CDR1 is SGHNT, CDR2 YYREEE, per germline (reference sequence). After removal of 4 bases from V and 3 bases from J, the junction contained 12 bases not matched to a gene. The CDR3 has 19 amino acids. CDR3 sequence reads: CASSPGTSGFQGGANVLTF. The CDR3 DNA reads TGTGCCAGCAGCCCTGGGACTAGCGGCTTCCAGGGTGGGGCCAACGTCCTGACTTTC.

The chain is built from TRBV2 and TRBJ2-3; perhaps TRBD2 as D (7 bases). The V end was cut by 6 bases, the J end by 4 bases, with 14 bases between. Germline CDR1 SNHLY, CDR2 FYNNEI. The CDR3 loop spans 14 amino acids. The CDR3 DNA reads TGTGCCAGCAGGTTCTCGGGGGGCCCAGATACGCAGTATTTT. Its translation is CASRFSGGPDTQYF. Complete variable domain (other parts from reference TRBV2 and TRBJ2-3): EPEVTQTPSHQVTQMGQEVILRCVPISNHLYFYWYRQILGQKVEFLVSFYNNEISEKSEIFDDQFSVERPDGSNFTLKIRSTKLEDSAMYFCASRFSGGPDTQYFGPGTRLTVL.

This clone was seen once. The chain couples TRBV2 to TRBJ2-1; TRBD2 aligns across 12 bases. The V gene end was trimmed by 10 bases and the J gene end by 8 bases; junction bases not matched to a gene: 15. The CDR3 spans 16 residues. Germline V gene lookup returns CDR1 SNHLY and CDR2 FYNNEI. CDR3 amino acids: CANLRTSGEGRDEQFF. The CDR3 DNA follows: TGTGCCAACCTTAGGACTAGCGGGGAAGGTCGGGATGAGCAGTTCTTC.

The sample holds one count of this clone. The genes are TRBV3-1 (or the pseudogene TRBV3-2) and TRBJ1-1; D gene uncertain. Germline loops: CDR1 LGHDT, CDR2 YNNKEL (reference sequence). V lost 2 bases, J lost 1 base, and 5 bases lay in between. The CDR3 has 13 amino acids. Here the CDR3 DNA reads TGTGCCAGCAGCCAACGGAGGAACACTGAAGCTTTCTTT. It is translated as CASSQRRNTEAFF.

The chain combines TRBV4-3 with TRBJ2-1; 11 bases are a match to TRBD2. Trimming cost V 0 bases and J 8 bases; bases outside gene matches: 9. Germline CDR1 and CDR2: LGHNA and YSLEER. The CDR3 contains 17 residues. CDR3 loop: CASSQDGRASGGYEQFF. The CDR3 DNA reads as TGCGCCAGCAGCCAAGATGGGCGGGCTAGCGGGGGGTATGAGCAGTTCTTC.

On this clone: Other DNA sequences in this specimen translate into the identical CDR3. This chain connects TRBV5-1 to TRBJ2-2; a possible D gene is TRBD1 (5 bases). The germline V gene has CDR1 SGHRS and CDR2 YFSETQ. Trimming shortened V by 1 base and J by 1 base, and 5 bases separated the two germline ends. The CDR3 spans 14 residues. CDR3 sequence: CASSLRGNTGELFF. CDR3 coding DNA: TGCGCCAGCAGCTTGAGGGGGAACACCGGGGAGCTGTTTTTT.

The chain is built from TRBV27 and TRBJ2-1; 7 bases fit TRBD1. This CDR3 is built from 15 residues. Looked up from germline, CDR1 is MNHEY and CDR2 is SMNVEV (reference sequence). V shed 3 bases and J 0 bases; nucleotides not matched to a gene: 2. Written as DNA, the CDR3 is TGTGCCAGCAGTTTTCGGGACAGCTCCTACAATGAGCAGTTCTTC. This translates into CASSFRDSSYNEQFF.

Only one count was recorded for this clone. The chain employs TRBV2 and TRBJ2-5; D gene uncertain. V was shortened by 5 bases and J by 5 bases, with 27 bases between the two germline ends. Per the germline V gene, CDR1 is SNHLY and CDR2 is FYNNEI. The CDR3 is made up of 18 amino acids. As DNA, the CDR3 is TGTGCCAGCAGTCCACTCAGCCTAGACTTGAACATGAGGGAGACCCAGTACTTC. Encoded protein: CASSPLSLDLNMRETQYF.

The V call is TRBV27, the J call TRBJ2-3, with 9 bases that match TRBD1. CDR1 MNHEY and CDR2 SMNVEV come from the germline V gene (reference sequence). The trim removed 1 base at V and 6 bases at J, leaving 5 bases unmatched. The CDR3 consists of 15 residues. CDR3: CASSLFGTGMDTQYF. Written as DNA, the CDR3 is TGTGCCAGCAGTTTATTCGGGACAGGGATGGATACGCAGTATTTT.